A selection of T cell receptor beta chains follows, all from one sample in a study of cytomegalovirus exposure and HLA in healthy donors. Sequencing was performed with immunoSEQ multiplex PCR; in TCRdb, only in-frame clones are kept and a portion is missing. This repertoire includes roughly 120,000 clones. The sequenced material came from PBMCs. These receptors all stem from a man aged 30-40 years in good health and CMV-seronegative. The CDR3 runs from the conserved cysteine through the conserved F or W. The order of the fields is J gene, CDR3 length, V gene, D gene, CDR3 DNA, CDR3 protein. A D gene is named only where the DNA matches it firmly.

TRBJ1-4 15 TRBV19 TRBD1 TGTGCCAGTAGTTCACCAGGGGGGTCTAATGAAAAACTGTTTTTT CASSSPGGSNEKLFF
TRBJ1-1 11 TRBV20-1 . TGCAGTGCTAGAGCCGGGACAGAAGCTTTCTTT CSARAGTEAFF
TRBJ2-7 13 TRBV5-1 TRBD1 TGCGCCAGCAGCTTGGACAGGGGCGACGAGCAGTACTTC CASSLDRGDEQYF
TRBJ1-2 14 TRBV29-1 TRBD1 TGCAGCGTCCCCTGGACAGGGATTAACTATGGCTACACCTTC CSVPWTGINYGYTF
TRBJ2-1 17 TRBV5-1 TRBD2 TGCGCCAGCAGCTTGACTAGCGGGGGGGCTGGGTACAATGAGCAGTTCTTC CASSLTSGGAGYNEQFF
TRBJ2-2 16 TRBV5-1 TRBD1 TGCGCCAGCAGCTGGACAGGGGGCCCGAACACCGGGGAGCTGTTTTTT CASSWTGGPNTGELFF
TRBJ1-3 15 TRBV7-9 . TGTGCCAGCAGCTTAGCGGGGCAGGCTGGAAACACCATATATTTT CASSLAGQAGNTIYF
TRBJ2-2 14 TRBV7-2 TRBD1 TGTGCCAGCAGCTCGAAGGGGGCGCCCGGGGAGCTGTTTTTT CASSSKGAPGELFF
TRBJ2-5 13 TRBV6-6 . TGTGCCAGCAGCACGACAGGCCAAGAGACCCAGTACTTC CASSTTGQETQYF
TRBJ1-5 15 TRBV2 . TGTGCCAGCAGTGGACCAGGACAAGTCGGTCAGCCCCAGCATTTT CASSGPGQVGQPQHF
TRBJ2-7 14 TRBV11-2 . TGTGCCAGCAGCCTCGCGGGTGCTTCCTACGAGCAGTACTTC CASSLAGASYEQYF